These T cell receptor beta chains were read from a single sample in a study of blood T cell repertoires in COVID-19. Sequenced by immunoSEQ multiplex PCR; TCRdb stores in-frame clones only, minus some. The table includes approximately 160,000 clones, under 85% detected once. The sample consisted of peripheral blood. These receptors all come from an elderly woman with acute or convalescent COVID-19. Both conserved end residues are part of each CDR3. A D gene is named only where the DNA matches it firmly. Clone size, where shown, is once, few, many, or a class for clones that have expanded.

TRBD2 | TRBJ2-3 | - | TRBV3-1/TRBV3-2 | TGTGCCAGCAGCCTTCGGACTAGCGCTAGACAGGGTACGCAGTATTTT | CASSLRTSARQGTQYF
TRBD1 | TRBJ1-5 | - | TRBV7-9 | TGTGCCAGCAGCCGGGACAGTCAGCCCCAGCATTTT | CASSRDSQPQHF
- | TRBJ1-2 | - | TRBV7-9 | TGTGCCAGCAGCTTAGAGTCAGGGAGGCTCTATGGCTACACCTTC | CASSLESGRLYGYTF
- | TRBJ2-2 | - | TRBV7-7 | TGTGCTAGCAGCCTACAGGGACCCCCCGGGGAGCTGTTTTTT | CASSLQGPPGELFF
TRBD2 | TRBJ2-3 | once | TRBV7-8 | TGTGCCAGCAGCTATCCTAGCGGGTCTAGCACAGATACGCAGTATTTT | CASSYPSGSSTDTQYF
TRBD1 | TRBJ2-7 | - | TRBV3-1/TRBV3-2 | TGTGCCAGCAGCCAAATGACAGGGGGGCCCTACGAGCAGTACTTC | CASSQMTGGPYEQYF
- | TRBJ1-1 | few | TRBV11-1 | TGTGCCAGCAGCTCTACCCAGGGGAACACTGAAGCTTTCTTT | CASSSTQGNTEAFF
- | TRBJ1-1 | - | TRBV4-2 | TGTGCCAGCAGCCAAGAATCGAACAGGCATTTTGAAGCTTTCTTT | CASSQESNRHFEAFF
TRBD1 | TRBJ2-2 | few | TRBV27 | TGTGCCAGCAGTTTCCGCGGGACAGGGGCGAACACCGGGGAGCTGTTTTTT | CASSFRGTGANTGELFF
- | TRBJ1-4 | - | TRBV6-2/TRBV6-3 | TGTGCCAGCAGTTACTCTACAGAGTGGCAGGGAGGGCGGTCAACTAATGAAAAACTGTTTTTT | CASSYSTEWQGGRSTNEKLFF
TRBD1 | TRBJ2-1 | - | TRBV5-1 | TGCGCCAGCAGCTTGGACAGGGGAACCTACAATGAGCAGTTCTTC | CASSLDRGTYNEQFF
TRBD1 | TRBJ1-6 | - | TRBV3-1/TRBV3-2 | TGTGCCAGCAGCCCTCGGACAGGGACGAATTCACCCCTCCACTTT | CASSPRTGTNSPLHF
TRBD1 | TRBJ1-1 | few | TRBV3-1/TRBV3-2 | TGTGCCAGCAGCCAAGATCCGAGGGCAGGGGGTAGGACTGAAGCTTTCTTT | CASSQDPRAGGRTEAFF
TRBD1 | TRBJ1-3 | many | TRBV7-9 | TGTGCCAGCAGCGCACTGACAGGGGGAAACACCATATATTTT | CASSALTGGNTIYF
TRBD1 | TRBJ1-1 | - | TRBV7-3 | TGTGCCAGCAGCTTCGGGACAGGGAGCACTGAAGCTTTCTTT | CASSFGTGSTEAFF
- | TRBJ2-1 | - | TRBV3-1/TRBV3-2 | TGTGCCAGCAGTCTCGGGTACAATGAGCAGTTCTTC | CASSLGYNEQFF
- | TRBJ1-3 | - | TRBV4-3 | TGCGCCAGCAGCCAAGGTCACAGGGACTCTGGAAACACCATATATTTT | CASSQGHRDSGNTIYF
- | TRBJ1-2 | - | TRBV28 | TGTGCCAGCAGTTTATCCTCAACAGCTCAGAACTATGGCTACACCTTC | CASSLSSTAQNYGYTF
TRBD1 | TRBJ1-2 | - | TRBV10-3 | TGTGCCATCGGGACAGAGGGAGGCTACACCTTC | CAIGTEGGYTF
TRBD2 | TRBJ2-3 | once | TRBV9 | TGTGCCAGCAGCACCGGACTAGCGGCGCTCACAGATACGCAGTATTTT | CASSTGLAALTDTQYF
- | TRBJ1-2 | - | TRBV6-5 | TGTGCCAGCAACAGGAATAACTATGGCTACACCTTC | CASNRNNYGYTF
TRBD1 | TRBJ2-7 | - | TRBV6-5 | TGTGCCAGCAGTTACTTTCGGACAGGGGACTACGAGCAGTACTTC | CASSYFRTGDYEQYF
TRBD2 | TRBJ2-7 | few | TRBV5-1 | TGCGCCAGCAGCGCCGGGACTACATCCTACGAGCAGTACTTC | CASSAGTTSYEQYF
- | TRBJ2-1 | - | TRBV19 | TGTGCCAGTAGTCCACCAGGGGTAACCTACAATGAGCAGTTCTTC | CASSPPGVTYNEQFF
TRBD1 | TRBJ1-1 | - | TRBV18 | TGTGCCAGCTCACAAGGACAGGGAGCTGAAGCTTTCTTT | CASSQGQGAEAFF